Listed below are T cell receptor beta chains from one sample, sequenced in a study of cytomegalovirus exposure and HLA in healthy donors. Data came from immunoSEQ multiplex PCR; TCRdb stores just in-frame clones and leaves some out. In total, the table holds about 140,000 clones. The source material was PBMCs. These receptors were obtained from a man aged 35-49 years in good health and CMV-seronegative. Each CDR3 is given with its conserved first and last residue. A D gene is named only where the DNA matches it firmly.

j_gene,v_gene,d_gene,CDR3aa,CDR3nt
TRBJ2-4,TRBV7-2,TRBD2,CASSSSSGVGENIQYF,TGTGCCAGCAGCTCCTCTAGCGGGGTTGGGGAAAACATTCAGTACTTC
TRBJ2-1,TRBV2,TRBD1,CASSLGQAPIFF,TGTGCCAGCAGTCTCGGACAGGCCCCTATATTCTTC
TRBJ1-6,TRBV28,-,CASSLSGLLSSYNSPLHF,TGTGCCAGCAGTTTATCAGGGCTCCTGAGCTCCTATAATTCACCCCTCCACTTT
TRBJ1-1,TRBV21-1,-,CASSKDPTGRGTEAFF,TGTGCCAGCAGCAAAGACCCGACAGGGCGAGGCACTGAAGCTTTCTTT
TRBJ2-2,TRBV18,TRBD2,CASSPSGGTTGELFF,TGTGCCAGCTCACCTAGCGGGGGAACCACCGGGGAGCTGTTTTTT
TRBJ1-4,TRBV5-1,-,CASSRTATNEKLFF,TGCGCCAGCAGCCGGACAGCAACTAATGAAAAACTGTTTTTT
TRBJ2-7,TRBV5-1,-,CASTTDPLTYEQYF,TGCGCCAGCACCACAGACCCCTTAACCTACGAGCAGTACTTC
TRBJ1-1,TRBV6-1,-,CASSESEVTEAFF,TGTGCCAGCAGTGAATCAGAGGTTACTGAAGCTTTCTTT
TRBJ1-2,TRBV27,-,CASSFGPNSPVNGYTF,TGTGCCAGCAGTTTTGGGCCCAACTCCCCCGTAAATGGCTACACCTTC
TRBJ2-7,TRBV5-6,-,CASSGWRSYEQYF,TGTGCCAGCAGTGGGTGGAGGTCCTACGAGCAGTACTTC
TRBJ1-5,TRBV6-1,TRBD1,CASSGGQENQPQHF,TGTGCCAGCAGTGGAGGACAGGAAAATCAGCCCCAGCATTTT